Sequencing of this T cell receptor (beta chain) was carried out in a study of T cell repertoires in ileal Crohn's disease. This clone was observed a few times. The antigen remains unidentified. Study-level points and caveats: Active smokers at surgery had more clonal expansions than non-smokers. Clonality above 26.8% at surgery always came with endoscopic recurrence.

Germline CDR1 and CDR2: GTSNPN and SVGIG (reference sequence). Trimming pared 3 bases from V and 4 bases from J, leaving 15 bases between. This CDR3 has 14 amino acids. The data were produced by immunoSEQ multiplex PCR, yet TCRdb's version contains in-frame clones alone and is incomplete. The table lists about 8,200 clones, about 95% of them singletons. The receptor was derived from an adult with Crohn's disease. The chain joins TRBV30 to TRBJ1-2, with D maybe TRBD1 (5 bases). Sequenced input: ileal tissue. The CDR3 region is CAWRLQADGYGYTF. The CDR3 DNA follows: TGTGCCTGGAGGTTACAGGCCGATGGCTATGGCTACACCTTC.